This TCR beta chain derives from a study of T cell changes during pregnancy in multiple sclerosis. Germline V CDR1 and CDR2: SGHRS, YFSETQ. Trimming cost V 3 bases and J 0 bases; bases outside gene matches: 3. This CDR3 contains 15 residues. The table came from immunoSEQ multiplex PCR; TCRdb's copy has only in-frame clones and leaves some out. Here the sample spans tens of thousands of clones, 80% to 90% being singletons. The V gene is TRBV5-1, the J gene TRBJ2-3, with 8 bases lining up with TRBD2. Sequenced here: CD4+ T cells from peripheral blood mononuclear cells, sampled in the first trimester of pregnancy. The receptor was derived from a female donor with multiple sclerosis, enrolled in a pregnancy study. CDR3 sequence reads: CASSWSGGSTDTQYF. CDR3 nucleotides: TGCGCCAGCAGCTGGAGCGGGGGAAGCACAGATACGCAGTATTTT.